This record concerns one T cell receptor (beta chain) sequence. Its target is not known. These data originate in a study of T-cell reconstitution after alpha-beta-depleted transplantation in children. General study points: Elevated TCRbeta diversity at day 60 was traced, in some patients, to surviving recipient T cells and thymic progenitors. Reportedly, roughly two months post-transplant, alpha-beta T cells arose from several hundred expanded graft clones. From newly produced T cells came most of the T-cell counts and diversity one year after transplant.

Preparation of the TCRbeta library was carried out with unique molecular identifiers. TCRdb used MiXCR to reprocess the PCR reads, holding one entry per CDR3 protein. The sample consists of about 440,000 distinct CDR3 sequences, approximately 42% of them appearing once. V gave up 8 bases and J gave up 5 bases; unmatched junction bases: 10. CDR1 SGHVS and CDR2 FQNEAQ come from the germline V gene. CDR3 length: 14 residues. V is TRBV7-8 and J is TRBJ2-5; 8 positions agree with TRBD2. The specimen comprised PBMCs, sampled before TCRalphabeta/CD19-depleted stem cell transplant. The receptor was derived from a girl aged 2-10 years with aplastic anemia, due to receive a stem cell transplant. The CDR3 sequence is CASYERGGRETQYF. CDR3 DNA: TGTGCCAGCTATGAACGGGGGGGGCGGGAGACCCAGTACTTC.